This T cell receptor (beta chain) was retrieved from a study of early stage breast cancer tumors. From germline, CDR1 is KGHSH and CDR2 LQKENI. V lost 6 bases to trimming and J lost 6 bases, with 15 bases between them. The CDR3 extends over 13 amino acids. This clone has only a few counts. TCRdb's table, derived via immunoSEQ multiplex PCR, lists solely in-frame clones and lacks some. The sample contains about 4,800 clones, around 68% of which appear only once. Input material: normal breast tissue next to the tumor. V and J are TRBV18 and TRBJ2-7; D may be TRBD2 (6 bases). This sequence was found in a person in their 60s with breast cancer. This chain's CDR3 is CASSEGFESEQYF. The CDR3, as DNA: TGTGCCAGCTCGGAGGGATTTGAGTCCGAGCAGTACTTC.